Below are 25 T cell receptor beta chains sequenced from a single sample in a study of beta chain features in type 1 diabetes. The entirety of the isolated RNA underwent reverse transcription, so expressed TCRB transcripts were sequenced. Profiled with immunoSEQ multiplex PCR; TCRdb holds only in-frame clones, not every one. The sample records about 220,000 clones, approximately 11% being singletons. Specimen: central memory CD4+ T cells from blood. The source of these receptors is a young man in good health.

This chain joins TRBV5-1 and TRBJ2-6; D remains ambiguous. The V and J ends lost 0 bases and 0 bases respectively, with 4 bases between them. CDR1 is SGHRS and CDR2 is YFSETQ in the germline V gene. This CDR3 comprises 15 residues. The CDR3: CASSLGASGANVLTF. CDR3 in DNA: TGCGCCAGCAGCTTGGGTGCCTCTGGGGCCAACGTCCTGACTTTC. The full variable domain, its missing parts supplied by reference TRBV5-1 and TRBJ2-6, is KAGVTQTPRYLIKTRGQQVTLSCSPISGHRSVSWYQQTPGQGLQFLFEYFSETQRNKGNFPGRFSGRQFSNSRSEMNVSTLELGDSALYLCASSLGASGANVLTFGAGSRLTVL.

This sequence joins TRBV2 and TRBJ2-7, with 10 nucleotides matching TRBD1. The CDR3 has 15 amino acids. Germline V gene sequence: CDR1 SNHLY, CDR2 FYNNEI. The ends lost 1 base at V and 6 bases at J; junction bases unmatched: 6. The CDR3 is CASSEVGTGVAEQYF. DNA for the CDR3: TGTGCCAGCAGTGAAGTTGGGACAGGGGTTGCCGAGCAGTACTTC.

This clone was detected ten times or more. In nucleotides, the CDR3 is TGTGCCAGCAGTGAAAGATGGGGCGGGAGGAGTGAGCAGTTCTTC. Translation: CASSERWGGRSEQFF. The chain has TRBV6-1 and TRBJ2-1, with 8 bases identical to TRBD2. Germline-derived CDR1 and CDR2 are MNHNS and SASEGT. J was trimmed by 9 bases and V by 2 bases; bases with no gene match: 9. The CDR3 is 15 amino acids.

This clone was picked up many times. This chain uses TRBV9 with TRBJ2-7; TRBD1 is a possible D gene (5 bases). The CDR3 is 17 amino acids. Trimming took off 3 bases at V and 0 bases at J, with 19 bases between the two ends. Germline CDR1 reads SGDLS; CDR2 reads YYNGEE. DNA for the CDR3: TGTGCCAGCAGCGCCAGACAGAGTCCAACCAGCTCCTACGAGCAGTACTTC. This translates into CASSARQSPTSSYEQYF.

This chain connects TRBV30 to TRBJ1-1, with 10 positions matching TRBD1. CDR1 and CDR2 from the germline V gene are GTSNPN and SVGIG (reference sequence). The CDR3 contains 15 residues. Trimming at V came to 3 bases and at J to 4 bases, leaving 8 bases not matched to a gene. CDR3: CAWSAGQGGGTEAFF. CDR3 nucleotide sequence: TGTGCCTGGAGCGCAGGACAGGGGGGTGGCACTGAAGCTTTCTTT.

This clone was seen only a few times. The chain carries TRBV9 and TRBJ2-7, with D possibly TRBD2 on 5 matching bases. This CDR3 spans 15 amino acids. Germline V gene lookup returns CDR1 SGDLS and CDR2 YYNGEE. The V and J ends lost 0 bases and 3 bases respectively, with 13 bases between them. The CDR3 DNA is TGTGCCAGCAGCGTAGGTCAAGCGGCAAGCTACGAGCAGTACTTC. Amino acid sequence: CASSVGQAASYEQYF.

V and J are TRBV28 and TRBJ1-1; 7 bases align to TRBD1. J gave up 5 bases and V 6 bases, and 6 bases lay outside the gene matches. CDR1 and CDR2 from the germline V gene are MDHEN and SYDVKM. CDR3 length: 13 amino acids. The CDR3 loop is CASRPGQKTEAFF. The DNA for the CDR3 is TGTGCCAGCAGACCGGGACAGAAGACTGAAGCTTTCTTT.

This clone has only a few counts. CDR3 DNA: TGTGCCAGCAGATCGGAGGGCACAGATACGCAGTATTTT. Translating it yields CASRSEGTDTQYF. V usage is TRBV6-1 and J usage is TRBJ2-3, with D maybe TRBD2 (5 bases). The length of the CDR3 is 13 residues. V lost 6 bases, J lost 1 base, and 8 bases lay in between. Per the germline V gene, CDR1 is MNHNS and CDR2 is SASEGT.

This clone was seen more than once but under ten times. The rearrangement links TRBV5-6 to TRBJ2-2, with D perhaps matching TRBD2 (5 bases). The CDR3 loop spans 15 amino acids. Trimming removed 2 bases from V and 6 bases from J, with 14 bases in between. Germline V CDR1 and CDR2: SGHDT, YYEEEE. CDR3 amino acids: CASSLSGISSGELFF. The CDR3 region has the DNA TGTGCCAGCAGCTTATCCGGGATTTCTTCCGGGGAGCTGTTTTTT.

This clone was detected a few times. Here the CDR3 reads CASAGLSGETQYF. As DNA, the CDR3 is TGTGCCAGTGCAGGGCTGAGTGGAGAGACCCAGTACTTC. The V gene is TRBV27, the J gene TRBJ2-5; tentative D call: TRBD1 (5 bases). With 9 bases removed from V and 4 bases from J, the gap between germline ends came to 15 bases. The length of the CDR3 is 13 residues. Germline values: CDR1 MNHEY, CDR2 SMNVEV (reference sequence).

This clone has only a few counts. The chain has TRBV30 and TRBJ1-2; weak D call: TRBD1 (6 bases). CDR1 GTSNPN and CDR2 SVGIG come from the germline V gene (reference sequence). Trimming pared 3 bases from V and 6 bases from J, leaving 17 bases between. CDR3 length: 14 amino acids. The CDR3 DNA reads as TGTGCCTGGAGATTACAGGGTAGGCCGGATGGCTACACCTTC. This sequence encodes CAWRLQGRPDGYTF.

This clone was seen a handful of times. The chain couples TRBV18 to TRBJ2-5; tentatively, D is TRBD1 (5 bases). The CDR3 length is 16 residues. The ends were cut back, 1 base at V and 1 base at J, with 13 bases in the middle. CDR1 and CDR2 (germline): KGHSH, LQKENI. CDR3 residues: CASSPRARQLQETQYF. In DNA form, the CDR3 reads TGTGCCAGCTCACCACGGGCGCGACAGCTCCAAGAGACCCAGTACTTC. Looking up the rest from reference TRBV18 and TRBJ2-5 gives the full variable domain: NAGVMQNPRHLVRRRGQEARLRCSPMKGHSHVYWYRQLPEEGLKFMVYLQKENIIDESGMPKERFSAEFPKEGPSILRIQQVVRGDSAAYFCASSPRARQLQETQYFGPGTRLLVL.

The chain uses TRBV15 and TRBJ2-7; a possible D gene is TRBD2 (5 bases). Germline CDR1 LNHNV, CDR2 YYDKDF (reference sequence). The CDR3 runs 15 residues. V was pared by 5 bases and J by 0 bases, with 14 bases between. As DNA, the CDR3 is TGTGCCACCAGCGGTGGACTGTTGAGCTCCTACGAGCAGTACTTC. This gives the protein CATSGGLLSSYEQYF.

This clone was picked up many times. V usage is TRBV4-2 and J usage is TRBJ2-3; 7 bases are a match to TRBD2. The CDR3 runs to 17 residues. From germline, CDR1 is LGHNA and CDR2 YNFKEQ. The J segment lost 0 bases and the V segment lost 4 bases, leaving 10 bases of the junction unmatched. The CDR3 coding sequence is TGTGCCAGCAGCCGCGGCGGGAGTTATGGGAGCACAGATACGCAGTATTTT. Translating gives CASSRGGSYGSTDTQYF.

The V gene is TRBV1, the J gene TRBJ1-2; the table calls TRBD1, which could not be checked here. TRBV1 represents a pseudogene. The CDR3 totals 17 residues. CDR3 amino acids: CTSSQGEAGGMYYGYTF. The CDR3 bases are TGCACCAGCAGCCAAGGAGAGGCAGGGGGGATGTACTATGGCTACACCTTC.

There are a few counts of this clone. The chain is built from TRBV4-2 and TRBJ1-2; D may be TRBD1 (5 bases). With 0 bases removed from V and 7 bases from J, the gap between germline ends came to 15 bases. This CDR3 region has 15 residues. Germline V gene sequence: CDR1 LGHNA, CDR2 YNFKEQ. The CDR3 bases are TGTGCCAGCAGCCAAGAAGGCCCGGCAGGGAGTGGCTACACCTTC. Amino acid sequence: CASSQEGPAGSGYTF.

This rearrangement joins TRBV6-5 to TRBJ2-7; TRBD1 agrees at 10 bases. The J segment lost 5 bases and the V segment lost 5 bases, leaving 9 bases of the junction unmatched. CDR1 and CDR2 from the germline V gene are MNHEY and SVGAGI. The CDR3 is 15 amino acids. CDR3 DNA: TGTGCCAGCAGTGGAACTCGGGGACAGGGGCACGAGCAGTACTTC. Protein sequence: CASSGTRGQGHEQYF.

This clone has ten or more counts. The chain uses TRBV29-1 and TRBJ2-5; possible D gene TRBD1, 6 bases. Between the trimmed V and J ends, which lost 6 bases and 2 bases, there was a span of 16 bases. Germline V CDR1 and CDR2: SQVTM, ANQGSEA. This CDR3 region has 14 residues. DNA for the CDR3: TGCAGCGTCTCATCCCTCGGACAGCAAGAGACCCAGTACTTC. Protein product: CSVSSLGQQETQYF.

This clone was seen repeatedly, ten times or more. V gene TRBV19 combines with J gene TRBJ2-7; TRBD1 agrees at 7 bases. Germline V gene data show CDR1 as LNHDA and CDR2 as SQIVND (reference sequence). The CDR3 spans 15 residues. V lost 5 bases to trimming and J lost 3 bases; unmatched junction nucleotides: 10. The CDR3 bases are TGTGCCAGTAGTCTCCAAAGGCAGGGGGACTACGAGCAGTACTTC. Amino acids: CASSLQRQGDYEQYF.

The chain combines TRBV9 with TRBJ1-2; D not certain. CDR3 length: 14 residues. Germline values: CDR1 SGDLS, CDR2 YYNGEE. The germline V and J ends were trimmed by 4 bases and 4 bases, with 14 bases remaining between them. The CDR3 bases are TGTGCCAGCAGCACCTGGGGAGTCGCCTATGGCTACACCTTC. Encoded protein: CASSTWGVAYGYTF.

This clone was counted a few times. CDR3 region: CAIRDTRGSEQYF. CDR3 DNA: TGTGCCATCAGGGACACCCGGGGGTCCGAGCAGTACTTC. J is TRBJ2-7 and V is TRBV10-3, with D possibly being TRBD2 (6 bases). There are 13 residues in the CDR3. The germline V gene has CDR1 ENHRY and CDR2 SYGVKD. Between the trimmed V and J ends, which lost 6 bases and 6 bases, there was a span of 15 bases.

This clone was counted between two and nine times. V gene TRBV30 combines with J gene TRBJ2-7, with D tentatively TRBD1 (5 bases). The germline V and J ends were trimmed by 3 bases and 0 bases, with 12 bases remaining between them. Per germline, CDR1 GTSNPN and CDR2 SVGIG (reference sequence). CDR3 length: 14 amino acids. The CDR3 DNA sequence: TGTGCCTGGAGACAGCAGGGATTCTCCTACGAGCAGTACTTC. It codes for CAWRQQGFSYEQYF. Full variable domain (remainder filled in from reference TRBV30 and TRBJ2-7): SQTIHQWPATLVQPVGSPLSLECTVEGTSNPNLYWYRQAAGRGLQLLFYSVGIGQISSEVPQNLSASRPQDRQFILSSKKLLLSDSGFYLCAWRQQGFSYEQYFGPGTRLTVT.

The chain couples TRBV30 to TRBJ2-5; tentative D call: TRBD1 (5 bases). The DNA end favors TRBJ2-7, so the J call may be wrong. CDR1 is GTSNPN and CDR2 is SVGIG in the germline V gene (reference sequence). This CDR3 is built from 13 residues. The CDR3 nucleotides are TGTGCCTGGAGGGCGCCAGGGAACTACGAGCAGTACTTC. This encodes CAWRAPGNYEQYF.

This clone was recorded at least ten times. This specimen includes other DNA sequences encoding the same CDR3. The CDR3 region is CASSFGQNTYEQYF. The DNA of the CDR3 is TGTGCCAGCAGTTTTGGGCAGAACACCTACGAGCAGTACTTC. This chain connects TRBV27 to TRBJ2-7; no clear D. Germline values: CDR1 MNHEY, CDR2 SMNVEV (reference sequence). The length of the CDR3 is 14 residues. The germline V and J ends were trimmed by 3 bases and 2 bases, with 11 bases remaining between them.

The chain couples TRBV30 to TRBJ2-1; possibly TRBD1 for D (5 bases). With 2 bases removed from V and 0 bases from J, the gap between germline ends came to 14 bases. Germline V gene sequence: CDR1 GTSNPN, CDR2 SVGIG (reference sequence). The CDR3 is made up of 16 amino acids. The CDR3 bases are TGTGCCTGGAGTCCGGACATTCCGTCCTCCTACAATGAGCAGTTCTTC. This encodes CAWSPDIPSSYNEQFF.